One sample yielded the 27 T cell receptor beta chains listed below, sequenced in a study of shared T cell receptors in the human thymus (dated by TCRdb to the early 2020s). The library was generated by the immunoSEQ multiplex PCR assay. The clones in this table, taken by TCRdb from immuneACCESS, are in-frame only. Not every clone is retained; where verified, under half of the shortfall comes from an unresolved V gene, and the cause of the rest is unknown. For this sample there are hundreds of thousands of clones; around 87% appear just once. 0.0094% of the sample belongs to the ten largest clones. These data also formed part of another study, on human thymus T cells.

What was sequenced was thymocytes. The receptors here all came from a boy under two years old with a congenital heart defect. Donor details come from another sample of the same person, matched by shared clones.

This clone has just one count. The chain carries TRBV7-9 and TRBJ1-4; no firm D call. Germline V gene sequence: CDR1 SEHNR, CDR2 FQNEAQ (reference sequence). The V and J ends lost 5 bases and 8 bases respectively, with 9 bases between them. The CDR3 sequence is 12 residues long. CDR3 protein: CASSQFPEKLFF. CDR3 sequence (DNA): TGTGCCAGCAGCCAATTCCCCGAAAAACTGTTTTTT.

The CDR3 spells CASSRTTGGLRETQYF. The CDR3 DNA is TGTGCCAGCAGTCGAACTACAGGGGGTTTGCGGGAGACCCAGTACTTC. The chain combines TRBV28 with TRBJ2-5, with TRBD1 identical over 8 bases. Germline V gene lookup returns CDR1 MDHEN and CDR2 SYDVKM. There are 16 residues in the CDR3. V was clipped by 5 bases and J by 5 bases; unmatched bases: 13.

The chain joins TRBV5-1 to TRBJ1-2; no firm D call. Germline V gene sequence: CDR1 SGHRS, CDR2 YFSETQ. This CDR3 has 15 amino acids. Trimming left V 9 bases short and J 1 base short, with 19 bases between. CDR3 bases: TGCGCCACCCACCTGATTGGTTCTAATAACTATGGCTACACCTTC. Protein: CATHLIGSNNYGYTF.

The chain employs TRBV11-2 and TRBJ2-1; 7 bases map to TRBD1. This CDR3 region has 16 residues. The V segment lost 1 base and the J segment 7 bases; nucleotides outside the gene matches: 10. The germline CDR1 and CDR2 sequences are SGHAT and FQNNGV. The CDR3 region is CASSLAIRDRGNEQFF. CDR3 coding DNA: TGTGCCAGCAGCTTAGCGATCCGGGACAGAGGGAATGAGCAGTTCTTC.

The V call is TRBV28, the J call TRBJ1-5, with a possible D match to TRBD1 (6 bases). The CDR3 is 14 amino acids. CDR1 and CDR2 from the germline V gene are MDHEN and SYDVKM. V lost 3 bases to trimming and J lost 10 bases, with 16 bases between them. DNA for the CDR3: TGTGCCAGCAGTTTGGGTGCAGGGGTAACCCCCCAGCATTTT. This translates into CASSLGAGVTPQHF. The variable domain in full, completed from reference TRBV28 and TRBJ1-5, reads DVKVTQSSRYLVKRTGEKVFLECVQDMDHENMFWYRQDPGLGLRLIYFSYDVKMKEKGDIPEGYSVSREKKERFSLILESASTNQTSMYLCASSLGAGVTPQHFGDGTRLSIL.

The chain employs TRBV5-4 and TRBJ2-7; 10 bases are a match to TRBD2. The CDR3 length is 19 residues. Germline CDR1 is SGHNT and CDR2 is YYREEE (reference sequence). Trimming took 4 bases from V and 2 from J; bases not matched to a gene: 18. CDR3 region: CASSPSRGGTSGDTYEQYF. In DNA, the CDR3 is TGTGCCAGCAGCCCCTCAAGAGGCGGAACTAGCGGGGATACCTACGAGCAGTACTTC.

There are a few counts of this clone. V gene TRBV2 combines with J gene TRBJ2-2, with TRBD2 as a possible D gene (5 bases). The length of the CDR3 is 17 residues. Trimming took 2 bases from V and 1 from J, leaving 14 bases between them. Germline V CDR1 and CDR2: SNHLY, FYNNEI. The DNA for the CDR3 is TGTGCCAGCAGTGAAAACAGAGCTAGCAGGAACACCGGGGAGCTGTTTTTT. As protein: CASSENRASRNTGELFF. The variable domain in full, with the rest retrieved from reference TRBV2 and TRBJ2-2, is EPEVTQTPSHQVTQMGQEVILRCVPISNHLYFYWYRQILGQKVEFLVSFYNNEISEKSEIFDDQFSVERPDGSNFTLKIRSTKLEDSAMYFCASSENRASRNTGELFFGEGSRLTVL.

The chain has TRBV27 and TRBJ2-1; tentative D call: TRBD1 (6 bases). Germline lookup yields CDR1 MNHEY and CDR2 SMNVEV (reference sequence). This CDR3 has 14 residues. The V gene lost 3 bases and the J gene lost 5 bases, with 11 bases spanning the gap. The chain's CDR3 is CASSFHRDHNEQFF. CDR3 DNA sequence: TGTGCCAGCAGTTTTCACAGGGACCACAATGAGCAGTTCTTC.

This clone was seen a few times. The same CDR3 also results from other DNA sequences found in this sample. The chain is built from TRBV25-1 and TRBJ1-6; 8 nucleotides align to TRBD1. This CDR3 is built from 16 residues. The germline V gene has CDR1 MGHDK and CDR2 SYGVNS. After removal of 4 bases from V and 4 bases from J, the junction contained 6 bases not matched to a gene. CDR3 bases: TGTGCCAGCAGTGGCCGGGACAGGCGATATAATTCACCCCTCCACTTT. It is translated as CASSGRDRRYNSPLHF.

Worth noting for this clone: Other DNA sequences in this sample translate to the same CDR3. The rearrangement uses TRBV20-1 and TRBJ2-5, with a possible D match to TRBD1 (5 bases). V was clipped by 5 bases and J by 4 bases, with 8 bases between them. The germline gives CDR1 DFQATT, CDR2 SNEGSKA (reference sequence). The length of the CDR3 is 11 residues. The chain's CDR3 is CSARRGETQYF. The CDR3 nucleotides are TGCAGTGCTCGAAGGGGAGAGACCCAGTACTTC.

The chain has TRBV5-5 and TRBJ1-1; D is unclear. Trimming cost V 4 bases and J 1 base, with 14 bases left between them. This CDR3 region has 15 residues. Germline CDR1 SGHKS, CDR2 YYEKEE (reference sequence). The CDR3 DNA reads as TGTGCCAGCAGCCTAGTAGACTCAGAGAACACTGAAGCTTTCTTT. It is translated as CASSLVDSENTEAFF.

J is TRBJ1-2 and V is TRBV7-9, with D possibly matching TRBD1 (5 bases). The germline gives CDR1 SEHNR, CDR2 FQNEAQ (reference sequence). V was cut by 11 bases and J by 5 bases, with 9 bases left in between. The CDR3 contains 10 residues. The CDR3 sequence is CACRGYGYTF. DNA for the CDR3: TGTGCCTGCCGGGGGTATGGCTACACCTTC.

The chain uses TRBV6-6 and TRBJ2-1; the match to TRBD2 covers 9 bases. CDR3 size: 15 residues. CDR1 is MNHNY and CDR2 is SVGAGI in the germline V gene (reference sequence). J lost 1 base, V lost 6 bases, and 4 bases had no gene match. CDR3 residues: CASRPTSGSYNEQFF. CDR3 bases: TGTGCCAGCAGGCCGACTAGCGGATCCTACAATGAGCAGTTCTTC.

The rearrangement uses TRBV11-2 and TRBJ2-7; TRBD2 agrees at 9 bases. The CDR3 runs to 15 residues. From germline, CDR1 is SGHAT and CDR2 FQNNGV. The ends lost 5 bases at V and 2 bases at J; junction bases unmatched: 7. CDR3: CASSLLAGSAYEQYF. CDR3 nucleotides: TGTGCCAGCAGCCTCCTAGCGGGGAGTGCCTACGAGCAGTACTTC.

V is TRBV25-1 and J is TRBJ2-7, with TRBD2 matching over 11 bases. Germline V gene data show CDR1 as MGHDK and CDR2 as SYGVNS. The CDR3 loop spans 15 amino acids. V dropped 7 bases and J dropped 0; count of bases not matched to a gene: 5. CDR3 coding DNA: TGTGCCAGCACTGGGACTAGCGGAATCTCCTACGAGCAGTACTTC. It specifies CASTGTSGISYEQYF.

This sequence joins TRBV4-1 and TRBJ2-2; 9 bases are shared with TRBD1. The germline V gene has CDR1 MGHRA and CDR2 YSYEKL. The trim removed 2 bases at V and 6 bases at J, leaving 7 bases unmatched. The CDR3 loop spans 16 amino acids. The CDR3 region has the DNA TGCGCCAGCAGCCAACCCGGGACAGGGAGGTCCGGGGAGCTGTTTTTT. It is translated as CASSQPGTGRSGELFF.

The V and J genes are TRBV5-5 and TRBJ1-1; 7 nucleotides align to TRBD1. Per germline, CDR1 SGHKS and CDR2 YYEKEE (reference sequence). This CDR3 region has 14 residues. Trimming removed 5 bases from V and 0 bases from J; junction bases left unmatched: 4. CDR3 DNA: TGTGCCAGCAGACGGGGACAGTTGAACACTGAAGCTTTCTTT. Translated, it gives CASRRGQLNTEAFF. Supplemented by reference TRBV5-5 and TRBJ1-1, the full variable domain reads DAGVTQSPTHLIKTRGQQVTLRCSPISGHKSVSWYQQVLGQGPQFIFQYYEKEERGRGNFPDRFSARQFPNYSSELNVNALLLGDSALYLCASRRGQLNTEAFFGQGTRLTVV.

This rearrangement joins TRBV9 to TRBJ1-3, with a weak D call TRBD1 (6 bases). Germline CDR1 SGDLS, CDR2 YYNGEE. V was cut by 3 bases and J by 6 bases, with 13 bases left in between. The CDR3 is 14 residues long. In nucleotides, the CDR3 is TGTGCCAGCAGCGGGGGACACTGGAAAAACACCATATATTTT. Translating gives CASSGGHWKNTIYF.

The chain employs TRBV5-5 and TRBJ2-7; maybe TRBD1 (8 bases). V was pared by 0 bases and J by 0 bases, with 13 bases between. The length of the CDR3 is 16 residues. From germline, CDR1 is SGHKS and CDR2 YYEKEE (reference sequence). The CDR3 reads CASSLEQGGVSYEQYF. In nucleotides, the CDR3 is TGTGCCAGCAGCTTGGAACAGGGGGGGGTCTCCTACGAGCAGTACTTC. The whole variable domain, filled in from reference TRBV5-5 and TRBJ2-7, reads DAGVTQSPTHLIKTRGQQVTLRCSPISGHKSVSWYQQVLGQGPQFIFQYYEKEERGRGNFPDRFSARQFPNYSSELNVNALLLGDSALYLCASSLEQGGVSYEQYFGPGTRLTVT.

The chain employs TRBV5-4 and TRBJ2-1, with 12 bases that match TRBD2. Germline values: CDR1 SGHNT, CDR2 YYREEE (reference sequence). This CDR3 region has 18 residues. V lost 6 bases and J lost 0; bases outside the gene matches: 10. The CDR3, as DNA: TGTGCCAGCACGCGGACTAGCGGGGAAGTTGGCTCCTACAATGAGCAGTTCTTC. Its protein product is CASTRTSGEVGSYNEQFF.

DNA of the CDR3: TGTGCCTGCCCCCTAGCGGGGGACCAAGAGACCCAGTACTTC. Translation: CACPLAGDQETQYF. The rearrangement uses TRBV30 and TRBJ2-5, with 10 bases matching TRBD2. The CDR3 totals 14 residues. V trimming: 6 bases; J trimming: 0 bases; junction bases outside the gene matches: 4. Germline V gene data show CDR1 as GTSNPN and CDR2 as SVGIG (reference sequence).

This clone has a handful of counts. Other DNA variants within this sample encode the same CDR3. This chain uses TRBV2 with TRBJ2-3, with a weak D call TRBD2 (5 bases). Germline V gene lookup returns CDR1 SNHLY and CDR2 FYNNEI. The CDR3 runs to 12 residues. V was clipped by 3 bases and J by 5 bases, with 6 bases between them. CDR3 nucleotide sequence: TGTGCCAGCAGTGATCGGGGAGATACGCAGTATTTT. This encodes CASSDRGDTQYF.

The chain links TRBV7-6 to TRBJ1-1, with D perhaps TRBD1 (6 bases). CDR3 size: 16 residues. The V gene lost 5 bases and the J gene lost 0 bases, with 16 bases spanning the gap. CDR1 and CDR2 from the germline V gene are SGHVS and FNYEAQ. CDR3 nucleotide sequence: TGTGCCAGCAGCCGCGCCAGGGGAAGGTTGAACACTGAAGCTTTCTTT. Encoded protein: CASSRARGRLNTEAFF. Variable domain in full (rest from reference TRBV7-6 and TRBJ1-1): GAGVSQSPRYKVTKRGQDVALRCDPISGHVSLYWYRQALGQGPEFLTYFNYEAQQDKSGLPNDRFSAERPEGSISTLTIQRTEQRDSAMYRCASSRARGRLNTEAFFGQGTRLTVV.

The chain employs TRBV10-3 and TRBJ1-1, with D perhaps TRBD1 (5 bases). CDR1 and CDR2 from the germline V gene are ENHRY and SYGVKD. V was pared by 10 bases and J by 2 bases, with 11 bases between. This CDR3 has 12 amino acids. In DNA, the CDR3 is TGTGCCACCGGAGACAGTAACACTGAAGCTTTCTTT. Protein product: CATGDSNTEAFF.

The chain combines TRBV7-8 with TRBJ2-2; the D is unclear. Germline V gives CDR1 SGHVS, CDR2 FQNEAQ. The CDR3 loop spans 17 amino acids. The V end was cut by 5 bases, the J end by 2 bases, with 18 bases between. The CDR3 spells CASSPLQRRHNTGELFF. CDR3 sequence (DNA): TGTGCCAGCAGCCCCCTACAAAGGCGGCACAACACCGGGGAGCTGTTTTTT. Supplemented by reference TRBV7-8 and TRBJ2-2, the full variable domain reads GAGVSQSPRYKVAKRGQDVALRCDPISGHVSLFWYQQALGQGPEFLTYFQNEAQLDKSGLPSDRFFAERPEGSVSTLKIQRTQQEDSAVYLCASSPLQRRHNTGELFFGEGSRLTVL.

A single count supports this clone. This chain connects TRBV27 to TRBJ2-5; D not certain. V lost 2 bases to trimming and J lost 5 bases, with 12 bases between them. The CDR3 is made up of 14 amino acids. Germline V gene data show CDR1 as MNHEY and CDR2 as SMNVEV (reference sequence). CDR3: CASSLNPRRETQYF. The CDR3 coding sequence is TGTGCCAGCAGTTTAAATCCCCGGCGGGAGACCCAGTACTTC.

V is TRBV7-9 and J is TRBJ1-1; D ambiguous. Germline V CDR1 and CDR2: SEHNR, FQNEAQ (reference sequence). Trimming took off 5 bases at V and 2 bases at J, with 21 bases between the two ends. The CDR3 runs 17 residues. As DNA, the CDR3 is TGTGCCAGCAGCAGAACCACCAAGATTTGGGCCAACACTGAAGCTTTCTTT. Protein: CASSRTTKIWANTEAFF.